These 8 T cell receptor beta chains came from one sample sequenced in a study of a mutant IDH1 vaccine in newly diagnosed glioma. Time point of the sample: week 23, last vaccination. A single vaccine dose contained 300 ug of mutant IDH1 20-mer peptide, and topical imiquimod was used with it. Clones were sequenced by immunoSEQ multiplex PCR, and TCRdb holds only the in-frame ones, with some missing. Here the sample spans approximately 35,000 clones, more than 75% being singletons. These receptors are not linked to any known antigen. The sample in question was PBMCs, obtained from a glioma patient whose treatment included an IDH1 peptide vaccine. The receptor set was obtained from a man aged 35 to 55 with glioma.

This rearrangement joins TRBV19 to TRBJ2-2; the match to TRBD1 covers 8 bases. CDR3 length: 17 amino acids. CDR1 is LNHDA, CDR2 SQIVND, per germline (reference sequence). V dropped 5 bases and J dropped 3; count of bases not matched to a gene: 11. CDR3 amino acids: CASSFWTGMMDTGELFF. The CDR3 bases are TGTGCCAGTAGTTTCTGGACAGGGATGATGGACACCGGGGAGCTGTTTTTT.

The genes are TRBV7-9 and TRBJ2-6, with 10 bases fitting TRBD1. Germline values: CDR1 SEHNR, CDR2 FQNEAQ (reference sequence). The CDR3 contains 17 residues. With V trimmed by 5 bases and J by 4 bases, 8 bases remained unmatched. Here the CDR3 DNA reads TGTGCCAGCAGCCCTGGGACAGGGGTTGCCGGGGCCAACGTCCTGACTTTC. Translating gives CASSPGTGVAGANVLTF. The variable domain in full, completed from reference TRBV7-9 and TRBJ2-6, reads DTGVSQNPRHKITKRGQNVTFRCDPISEHNRLYWYRQTLGQGPEFLTYFQNEAQLEKSRLLSDRFSAERPKGSFSTLEIQRTEQGDSAMYLCASSPGTGVAGANVLTFGAGSRLTVL.

V and J are TRBV6-1 and TRBJ2-3; TRBD1 matches at 7 bases. CDR1 and CDR2 (germline): MNHNS, SASEGT. V lost 8 bases, J lost 2 bases, and 4 bases stayed unmatched. The CDR3 spans 13 residues. CDR3 DNA sequence: TGTGCCAGCCAGGGACAGTACACAGATACGCAGTATTTT. Translation: CASQGQYTDTQYF.

The chain employs TRBV7-2 and TRBJ1-4; D is uncertain. Trimming left V 4 bases short and J 10 bases short, with 7 bases between. The germline CDR1 and CDR2 sequences are SGHTA and FQGNSA. This CDR3 is built from 11 residues. CDR3 protein: CASSSTSKLFF. The CDR3 nucleotides are TGTGCCAGCAGCTCCACCTCAAAACTGTTTTTT.

The rearrangement links TRBV19 to TRBJ1-4, with 9 bases fitting TRBD1. This CDR3 has 14 amino acids. The germline V gene has CDR1 LNHDA and CDR2 SQIVND (reference sequence). V shed 4 bases and J 7 bases; nucleotides not matched to a gene: 4. The CDR3 protein is CASSRTGEGEKLFF. In DNA, the CDR3 is TGTGCCAGTAGTAGGACAGGGGAGGGTGAAAAACTGTTTTTT.

V is TRBV5-1 and J is TRBJ2-6; no reliable D call. V lost 1 base to trimming and J lost 11 bases, with 7 bases between them. This CDR3 has 12 residues. CDR1 SGHRS and CDR2 YFSETQ come from the germline V gene. The CDR3 region has the DNA TGCGCCAGCAGCTTGCCTCAGGACGTCCTGACTTTC. It encodes CASSLPQDVLTF.

A few counts support this clone. The chain couples TRBV5-4 to TRBJ1-2; perhaps TRBD1 as D (6 bases). Trimming took 4 bases from V and 4 from J, leaving 20 bases between them. The germline V gene encodes CDR1 SGHNT and CDR2 YYREEE (reference sequence). The CDR3 spans 16 residues. CDR3 sequence reads: CASSPSAGQVRYGYTF. The CDR3, as DNA: TGTGCCAGCAGCCCCTCTGCGGGACAAGTACGCTATGGCTACACCTTC.

This clone showed up just once. The V call is TRBV4-1, the J call TRBJ2-1; D may be TRBD1 or TRBD2 (7 bases each). CDR3 length: 14 residues. Germline V gene sequence: CDR1 MGHRA, CDR2 YSYEKL. V lost 4 bases, J lost 10 bases, and 17 bases lay in between. CDR3 loop: CASSLRGGANEQFF. In DNA form, the CDR3 reads TGCGCCAGCAGCCTCAGGGGGGGCGCAAACGAGCAGTTCTTC.